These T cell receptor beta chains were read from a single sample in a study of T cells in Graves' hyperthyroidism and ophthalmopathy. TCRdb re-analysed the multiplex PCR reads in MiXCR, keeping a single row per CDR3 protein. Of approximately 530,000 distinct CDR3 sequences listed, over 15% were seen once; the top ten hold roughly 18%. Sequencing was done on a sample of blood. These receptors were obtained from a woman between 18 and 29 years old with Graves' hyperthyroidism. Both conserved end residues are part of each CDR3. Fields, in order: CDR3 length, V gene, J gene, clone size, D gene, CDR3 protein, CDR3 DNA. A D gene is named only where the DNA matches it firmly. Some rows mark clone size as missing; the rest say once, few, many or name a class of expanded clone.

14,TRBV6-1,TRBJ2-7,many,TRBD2,CASRKGGPAYEQYF,TGTGCCAGCCGGAAGGGAGGGCCTGCCTACGAGCAGTACTTC
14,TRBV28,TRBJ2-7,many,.,CASSTARGSYEQYF,TGTGCCAGCAGTACCGCCCGGGGGTCCTACGAGCAGTACTTC
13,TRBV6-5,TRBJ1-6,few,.,CASSYVGDSPLHF,TGTGCCAGCAGTTACGTGGGGGATTCACCCCTCCACTTT
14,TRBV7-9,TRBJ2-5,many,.,CASTPGSAGETQYF,TGTGCCAGCACCCCCGGCAGCGCCGGAGAGACCCAGTACTTC
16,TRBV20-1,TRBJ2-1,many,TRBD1,CSARDPWTGGLNEQFF,TGCAGTGCTAGAGATCCCTGGACAGGGGGCTTGAATGAGCAGTTCTTC
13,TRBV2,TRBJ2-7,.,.,CASKGVEKYEQYF,TGTGCCAGCAAAGGAGTAGAGAAGTACGAGCAGTACTTC
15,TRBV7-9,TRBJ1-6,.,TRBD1,CASSQMGTGGSPLHF,TGTGCCAGCAGCCAAATGGGGACAGGGGGTTCACCCCTCCACTTT
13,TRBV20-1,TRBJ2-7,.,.,CSARSRADYEQYF,TGCAGTGCTAGAAGCAGGGCCGACTACGAGCAGTACTTC
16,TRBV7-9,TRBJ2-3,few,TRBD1,CASSHDRGSGTDTQYF,TGTGCCAGCAGCCATGACAGGGGTTCGGGCACAGATACGCAGTATTTT
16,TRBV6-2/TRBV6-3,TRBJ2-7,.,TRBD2,CASRSELAGTLYEQYF,TGTGCCAGCAGATCGGAACTAGCGGGGACTTTATACGAGCAGTACTTC
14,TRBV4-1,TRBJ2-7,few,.,CASSQFEGSYEQYF,TGCGCCAGCAGCCAATTCGAGGGGTCCTACGAGCAGTACTTC
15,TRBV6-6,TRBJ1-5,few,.,CASSYRQAPSQPQHF,TGTGCCAGCAGTTACCGGCAGGCCCCAAGTCAGCCCCAGCATTTT
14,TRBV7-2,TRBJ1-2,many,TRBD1,CASRSRGAGGGYTF,TGTGCCAGCAGAAGCCGGGGGGCAGGGGGCGGCTACACCTTC
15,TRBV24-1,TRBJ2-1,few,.,CATSDGRNTYNEQFF,TGTGCCACCAGTGATGGACGCAATACCTACAATGAGCAGTTCTTC
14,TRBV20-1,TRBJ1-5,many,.,CSASRGRSNQPQHF,TGCAGTGCTAGCAGGGGCAGAAGCAATCAGCCCCAGCATTTT
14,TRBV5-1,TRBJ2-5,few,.,CASSLAVGMETQYF,TGCGCCAGCAGCTTGGCAGTGGGGATGGAGACCCAGTACTTC
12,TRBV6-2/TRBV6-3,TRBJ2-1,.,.,CASKEGYNEQFF,TGTGCCAGCAAGGAGGGCTACAATGAGCAGTTCTTC
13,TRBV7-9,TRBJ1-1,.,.,CASSSTRGGEAFF,TGTGCCAGCAGCTCGACACGAGGCGGTGAAGCTTTCTTT
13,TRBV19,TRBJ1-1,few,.,CASSTKRNTEAFF,TGTGCCAGTAGTACAAAAAGGAACACTGAAGCTTTCTTT
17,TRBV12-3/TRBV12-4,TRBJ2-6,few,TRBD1,CASSTKGQGSGANVLTF,TGTGCCAGCAGTACAAAAGGACAGGGATCTGGGGCCAACGTCCTGACTTTC
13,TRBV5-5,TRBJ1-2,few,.,CASIPSFDYGYTF,TGTGCCAGCATCCCGTCGTTCGACTATGGCTACACCTTC
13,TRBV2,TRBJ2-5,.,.,CAGSNTGFETQYF,TGTGCCGGCAGTAATACAGGGTTCGAGACCCAGTACTTC
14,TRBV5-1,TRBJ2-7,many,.,CASSLEGGDYEQYF,TGCGCCAGCAGCTTGGAGGGGGGCGACTACGAGCAGTACTTC
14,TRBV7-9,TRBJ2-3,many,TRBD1,CASSLTGMPDTQYF,TGTGCCAGCAGCTTGACAGGGATGCCAGATACGCAGTATTTT
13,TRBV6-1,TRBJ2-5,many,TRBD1,CASNGQEAETQYF,TGTGCCAGCAATGGACAGGAAGCTGAGACCCAGTACTTC
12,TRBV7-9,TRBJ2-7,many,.,CASSLISYEQYF,TGTGCCAGCAGCTTAATATCCTACGAGCAGTACTTC
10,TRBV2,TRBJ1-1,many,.,CASSGTEAFF,TGTGCCAGCAGTGGGACTGAAGCTTTCTTT
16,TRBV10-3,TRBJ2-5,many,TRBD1,CAISDAGTGGPETQYF,TGTGCCATCAGTGATGCCGGGACAGGGGGCCCGGAGACCCAGTACTTC